In its sample, the clone carrying this TCR beta chain was seen a few times. As it was prepared, the TCRbeta library received unique molecular identifiers. TCRdb processed the PCR reads anew with MiXCR; each CDR3 protein has one entry. The data hold over 200,000 distinct CDR3 sequences, with 8.5% to 10% observed a single time. This entry is derived from a study of T-cell reconstitution after alpha-beta-depleted transplantation in children. The CDR3 sequence is 16 residues long. The trim removed 5 bases at V and 4 bases at J, leaving 8 bases unmatched. This sequence joins TRBV12-3 or TRBV12-4 and TRBJ2-5, with 12 bases lining up with TRBD2. The origin of this receptor is a human donor who donated a stem cell graft to a child with acute lymphoblastic leukemia. The source material was PBMCs from the stem cell graft donor, sampled from the stem cell graft. CDR3 sequence (DNA): TGTGCCAGCAGTACCGGACTAGCGGGGTTACGAGAGACCCAGTACTTC. Its translation: CASSTGLAGLRETQYF.